The 6 T cell receptor beta chains below all came from one sample that was sequenced in a study of blood T cell repertoires in COVID-19. Some clones are missing from TCRdb's copy, which holds only in-frame ones; the method was immunoSEQ multiplex PCR. The sample lists some 130,000 clones, 80% to 90% occurring once. Sequenced: peripheral blood. The receptor set was obtained from a man in his sixties with active or convalescent COVID-19.

The chain links TRBV30 to TRBJ2-5, with TRBD1 as a possible D gene (6 bases). This CDR3 contains 15 residues. Germline CDR1 GTSNPN, CDR2 SVGIG (reference sequence). The V gene lost 1 base and the J gene lost 1 base, with 13 bases spanning the gap. CDR3 nucleotide sequence: TGTGCCTGGAGTGCGGGAAAGGGGGTCCAAGAGACCCAGTACTTC. Residues: CAWSAGKGVQETQYF.

The gene calls are TRBV30 and TRBJ1-1; D gene unclear. Trimming pared 6 bases from V and 11 bases from J, leaving 19 bases between. This CDR3 is built from 12 residues. In germline, CDR1 is GTSNPN, CDR2 SVGIG (reference sequence). In DNA form, the CDR3 reads TGTGCCTGCCAGTCCCCGTCCGCGAGGGCTTTCTTT. Its translation is CACQSPSARAFF.

The V call is TRBV4-1, the J call TRBJ1-3; the match to TRBD1 covers 9 bases. The V segment lost 6 bases and the J segment 2 bases; nucleotides outside the gene matches: 5. The CDR3 length is 15 residues. The germline CDR1 and CDR2 sequences are MGHRA and YSYEKL. Here the CDR3 reads CASRQTGGTGNTIYF. DNA of the CDR3: TGCGCCAGCAGGCAAACAGGGGGCACTGGAAACACCATATATTTT.

The chain employs TRBV19 and TRBJ1-5; 10 bases fit TRBD1. CDR1 is LNHDA, CDR2 SQIVND, per germline (reference sequence). J gave up 6 bases and V 5 bases, and 7 bases lay outside the gene matches. This CDR3 region has 15 residues. Here the CDR3 DNA reads TGTGCCAGTAGTCCGAAGGACAGGGGGGTTCAGCCCCAGCATTTT. It specifies CASSPKDRGVQPQHF.

The genes are TRBV27 and TRBJ2-2; 7 bases fit TRBD1. CDR1 is MNHEY and CDR2 is SMNVEV in the germline V gene (reference sequence). This CDR3 is built from 17 residues. Losses at the gene ends were 3 bases for V and 8 bases for J; bases not matched to a gene: 15. The CDR3 region is CASSFPDRDRGLGELFF. In DNA, the CDR3 is TGTGCCAGCAGTTTCCCCGACAGGGATAGAGGACTTGGGGAGCTGTTTTTT.

This clone was counted a few times. The CDR3 loop reads CASSFYTEAFF. CDR3 coding DNA: TGTGCCAGCAGTTTCTACACTGAAGCTTTCTTT. This chain joins TRBV12-3 or TRBV12-4 and TRBJ1-1; D not resolved. V lost 3 bases to trimming and J lost 3 bases, with 2 bases between them. CDR3 length equals 11 residues.